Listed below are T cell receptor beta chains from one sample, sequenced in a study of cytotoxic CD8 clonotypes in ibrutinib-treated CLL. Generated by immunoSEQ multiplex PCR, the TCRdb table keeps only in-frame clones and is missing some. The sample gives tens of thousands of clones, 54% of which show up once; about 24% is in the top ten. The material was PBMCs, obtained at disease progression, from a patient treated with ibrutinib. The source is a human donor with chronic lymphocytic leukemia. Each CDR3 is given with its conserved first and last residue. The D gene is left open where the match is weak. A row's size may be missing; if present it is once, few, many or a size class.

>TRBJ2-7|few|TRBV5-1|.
TGCGCCAGCAGCCCCGACCCGCCGAGCTCCTACGAGCAGTACTTC
CASSPDPPSSYEQYF
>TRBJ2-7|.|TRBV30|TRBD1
TGTGCCTGGTCTCGACAGGGGGTCTCCTACGAGCAGTACTTC
CAWSRQGVSYEQYF
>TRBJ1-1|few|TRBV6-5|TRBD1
TGTGCCAGCAGTTTCCAACAGGGGGCTAACACTGAAGCTTTCTTT
CASSFQQGANTEAFF
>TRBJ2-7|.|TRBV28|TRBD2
TGTGCCAGCAGCCAACCGGGACTAGCGGGATTGGCCTACGAGCAGTACTTC
CASSQPGLAGLAYEQYF
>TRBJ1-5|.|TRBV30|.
TGTGCCTGGAGTCGGTCGGGTATTCAGCCCCAGCATTTT
CAWSRSGIQPQHF
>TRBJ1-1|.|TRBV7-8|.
TGTGCCAGCAGCTTAGAAAGGAACACTGAAGCTTTCTTT
CASSLERNTEAFF
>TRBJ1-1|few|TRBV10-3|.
TGTGCCAGTGGCGCACTGAACACTGAAGCTTTCTTT
CASGALNTEAFF
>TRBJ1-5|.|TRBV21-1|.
TGTGCCAGCAGCGACCAACTATTTGGGGACAATCAGCCCCAGCATTTT
CASSDQLFGDNQPQHF
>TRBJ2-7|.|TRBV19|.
TGTGCCAGTAGTTCAACTAGAAACTCCTACGAGCAGTACTTC
CASSSTRNSYEQYF
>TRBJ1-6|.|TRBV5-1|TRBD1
TGCGCCAGCAGCCTCGGGACAGGGGATATAGATAATTCACCCCTCCACTTT
CASSLGTGDIDNSPLHF
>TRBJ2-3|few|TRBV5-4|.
TGTGCCAGCAGCTTGGGAGGGGGTCGCACAGATACGCAGTATTTT
CASSLGGGRTDTQYF
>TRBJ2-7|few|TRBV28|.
TGTGCCAGCAGTCGTGGGGGAGGTAGCGAGCAGTACTTC
CASSRGGGSEQYF
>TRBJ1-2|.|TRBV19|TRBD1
TGTGCCAGTACTTTCATGTTCGGGACAGGGTCCCTAGCGGATGGCTACACCTTC
CASTFMFGTGSLADGYTF
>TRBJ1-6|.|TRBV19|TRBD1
TGTGCCAGTAGGATAGGGGACAGAGAAAATTCACCCCTCCACTTT
CASRIGDRENSPLHF
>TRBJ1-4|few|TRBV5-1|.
TGCGCCAGCAGCTTGGATGTCGGTGAAAAACTGTTTTTT
CASSLDVGEKLFF
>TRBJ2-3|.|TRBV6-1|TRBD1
TGTGCCAGCAGGCAACAGGGGGCAGGGGCAGATACGCAGTATTTT
CASRQQGAGADTQYF
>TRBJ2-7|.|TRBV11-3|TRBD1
TGTGCCAGCAGCTTAGATGGACAGGGTGGTTACGAGCAGTACTTC
CASSLDGQGGYEQYF
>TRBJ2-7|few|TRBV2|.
TGTGCCAGCAGTGACCGGACTGGCTCCTACGAGCAGTACTTC
CASSDRTGSYEQYF